This entry lists 32 T cell receptor beta chains sequenced from one sample in a study of T-cell reconstitution after alpha-beta-depleted transplantation in children. Unique molecular identifiers were incorporated during preparation of the TCRbeta library. TCRdb reanalysed the PCR reads using MiXCR and keeps one entry per CDR3 protein. The profile shows over 100,000 distinct CDR3 sequences, about a tenth of them singletons. The sample here was PBMCs, taken before TCRalphabeta/CD19-depleted stem cell transplant. These receptors all come from a boy younger than 10 with acute lymphoblastic leukemia, due to receive a stem cell transplant.

This clonotype showed up just a few times. V usage is TRBV18 and J usage is TRBJ2-7, with TRBD1 matching 7 bases. J gave up 2 bases and V 3 bases, and 4 bases lay outside the gene matches. CDR3 length equals 14 residues. CDR1 KGHSH and CDR2 LQKENI come from the germline V gene. The CDR3 nucleotides are TGTGCCAGCTCACCTTTCCAGGGGGCCTACGAGCAGTACTTC. It encodes CASSPFQGAYEQYF.

This clonotype was found many times. This sequence joins TRBV12-3 or TRBV12-4 and TRBJ2-3; the D is unclear. V lost 3 bases, J lost 6 bases, and 4 bases lay in between. This CDR3 has 11 residues. The CDR3 loop reads CASSLWDTQYF. For the CDR3, the DNA is TGTGCCAGCAGTTTGTGGGATACGCAGTATTTT.

In this sample, this clonotype turned up a few times. The genes are TRBV19 and TRBJ2-7; a weak D match, TRBD1 (6 bases). V was pared by 3 bases and J by 4 bases, with 7 bases between. Germline CDR1 is LNHDA and CDR2 is SQIVND (reference sequence). CDR3 length: 12 amino acids. The CDR3 bases are TGTGCCAGTAGTATCGACAGGTACGAGCAGTACTTC. It codes for CASSIDRYEQYF.

This clonotype was found a few times. This chain uses TRBV12-3 or TRBV12-4 with TRBJ2-1; D gene uncertain. The CDR3 runs to 13 residues. V lost 1 base and J lost 6, with 7 bases in between. The CDR3 reads CASSLVRLNEQFF. The CDR3 nucleotides read TGTGCCAGCAGTTTAGTTCGACTCAATGAGCAGTTCTTC.

This clonotype has a handful of counts. CDR3 sequence reads: CASSSQGGAKNIQYF. CDR3 nucleotides: TGTGCCAGCAGTTCCCAAGGCGGGGCCAAAAACATTCAGTACTTC. The V call is TRBV12-3 or TRBV12-4, the J call TRBJ2-4; perhaps TRBD2 as D (5 bases). V was pared by 4 bases and J by 1 base, with 11 bases between. The CDR3 is made up of 15 amino acids.

This chain uses TRBV6-1 with TRBJ1-3; 9 positions match TRBD1. Trimming took 6 bases from V and 0 from J; bases not matched to a gene: 9. The CDR3 has 17 amino acids. The germline gives CDR1 MNHNS, CDR2 SASEGT. CDR3 sequence reads: CASSRLPGQGSGNTIYF. The CDR3, as DNA: TGTGCCAGCAGCCGCCTACCGGGACAGGGCTCTGGAAACACCATATATTTT.

J is TRBJ2-1 and V is TRBV20-1, with D tentatively TRBD2 (5 bases). Germline values: CDR1 DFQATT, CDR2 SNEGSKA (reference sequence). Trimming shortened V by 8 bases and J by 0 bases, and 14 bases separated the two germline ends. The CDR3 contains 14 residues. The CDR3 is CSPLSGDSYNEQFF. DNA of the CDR3: TGCAGTCCTCTAAGCGGAGACTCCTACAATGAGCAGTTCTTC.

This clonotype has at least ten counts. This rearrangement joins TRBV5-1 to TRBJ2-1; 10 nucleotides agree with TRBD2. CDR3 size: 15 residues. V gave up 0 bases and J gave up 10 bases; unmatched junction bases: 7. Germline CDR1 reads SGHRS; CDR2 reads YFSETQ. CDR3: CASSLALAGVREQFF. CDR3 DNA: TGCGCCAGCAGCTTGGCTCTAGCGGGAGTCAGAGAGCAGTTCTTC.

The sample holds a few counts of this clonotype. The CDR3 is CASTSTGSSVPYEQYF. CDR3 nucleotide sequence: TGTGCCAGCACTTCCACAGGGTCATCCGTTCCCTACGAGCAGTACTTC. The chain couples TRBV7-9 to TRBJ2-7; perhaps TRBD1 as D (6 bases). V lost 7 bases to trimming and J lost 2 bases, with 21 bases between them. Germline-derived CDR1 and CDR2 are SEHNR and FQNEAQ (reference sequence). The CDR3 runs 16 residues.

V and J are TRBV29-1 and TRBJ2-7, with 7 bases identical to TRBD1. The CDR3 contains 12 residues. The germline V gene encodes CDR1 SQVTM and CDR2 ANQGSEA. V gave up 6 bases and J gave up 3 bases; unmatched junction bases: 5. The CDR3 loop is CSVLGQRYEQYF. The CDR3 region has the DNA TGCAGCGTACTGGGACAGCGCTACGAGCAGTACTTC.

This chain links TRBV5-6 with TRBJ1-5; tentative D call: TRBD1 (6 bases). Germline CDR1 SGHDT, CDR2 YYEEEE. CDR3 length: 14 residues. V was trimmed by 3 bases and J by 5 bases, leaving 12 bases between them. CDR3 nucleotide sequence: TGTGCCAGCAGCTCTGGGGGCTCCTATCAGCCCCAGCATTTT. Translation gives CASSSGGSYQPQHF.

The V gene is TRBV25-1, the J gene TRBJ2-3, with unresolved D. This CDR3 has 14 residues. Trimming cost V 2 bases and J 3 bases, with 9 bases left between them. Germline lookup yields CDR1 MGHDK and CDR2 SYGVNS. The CDR3 region is CASSENFGTDTQYF. The CDR3 DNA reads as TGTGCCAGCAGTGAAAATTTTGGGACAGATACGCAGTATTTT.

This clonotype has more than one count but fewer than ten. This chain links TRBV29-1 with TRBJ1-2; D may be TRBD1 (5 bases). Germline V gene data show CDR1 as SQVTM and CDR2 as ANQGSEA. The CDR3 consists of 13 residues. Trimming cost V 1 base and J 5 bases, with 11 bases left between them. The CDR3 region is CSVEVGDRYGYTF. The CDR3 DNA reads TGCAGCGTTGAAGTGGGTGACAGATATGGCTACACCTTC.

In this sample, this clonotype turned up many times. This chain connects TRBV7-3 to TRBJ2-1; TRBD2 agrees at 7 bases. This CDR3 region has 13 residues. With 6 bases clipped from V and 14 bases from J, the junction kept 13 bases outside the gene matches. Per the germline V gene, CDR1 is SGHTA and CDR2 is FQGTGA. The CDR3 protein is CASSLTGEGLKFF. The CDR3 DNA is TGTGCCAGCAGTCTTACGGGGGAGGGACTAAAGTTCTTC.

This clonotype occurred a few times. The gene calls are TRBV2 and TRBJ2-4; 8 nucleotides match TRBD1. Looked up from germline, CDR1 is SNHLY and CDR2 is FYNNEI. The CDR3 has 14 residues. V trimming: 4 bases; J trimming: 3 bases; junction bases outside the gene matches: 2. CDR3 protein: CASSADRDKNIQYF. The CDR3 region has the DNA TGTGCCAGCAGTGCGGACAGGGACAAAAACATTCAGTACTTC.

The rearrangement joins TRBV28 to TRBJ2-7; 9 bases map to TRBD1. CDR3 length: 16 amino acids. From germline, CDR1 is MDHEN and CDR2 SYDVKM. The V and J ends lost 4 bases and 2 bases, in that order; junction bases with no gene match: 9. CDR3 loop: CASSSPGQGFTYEQYF. As DNA, the CDR3 is TGTGCCAGCAGTTCCCCGGGACAGGGATTCACCTACGAGCAGTACTTC.

The chain is built from TRBV5-1 and TRBJ2-5, with D possibly being TRBD1 or TRBD2 (6 bases each). V was shortened by 4 bases and J by 5 bases, with 12 bases between the two germline ends. This CDR3 region has 13 residues. Per germline, CDR1 SGHRS and CDR2 YFSETQ. The CDR3 loop reads CASSHGGPETQYF. The CDR3 nucleotides read TGCGCCAGCAGCCATGGGGGGCCGGAGACCCAGTACTTC.

This clonotype has a handful of counts. The chain employs TRBV30 and TRBJ2-5, with unresolved D. V gave up 4 bases and J gave up 0 bases, with 6 bases separating them. The CDR3 consists of 12 residues. The germline V gene encodes CDR1 GTSNPN and CDR2 SVGIG (reference sequence). The CDR3 sequence: CAWMQDQETQYF. The CDR3 DNA reads TGTGCCTGGATGCAGGACCAAGAGACCCAGTACTTC.

This clonotype was counted ten times or more. V is TRBV29-1 and J is TRBJ1-4; 8 bases are a match to TRBD1. There are 12 residues in the CDR3. The V gene end was trimmed by 6 bases and the J gene end by 11 bases; junction bases not matched to a gene: 8. Germline V CDR1 and CDR2: SQVTM, ANQGSEA. The CDR3 loop reads CSVVEQGDKLFF. CDR3 DNA: TGCAGCGTCGTGGAACAGGGGGATAAACTGTTTTTT.

This clonotype has a count of ten or more. The chain is built from TRBV4-2 and TRBJ2-2; tentatively, D is TRBD1 or TRBD2 (6 bases each). This CDR3 is 16 amino acids long. Trimming took 0 bases from V and 8 from J, leaving 16 bases between them. The V gene's germline CDR1 is LGHNA and CDR2 YNFKEQ. CDR3 coding DNA: TGTGCCAGCAGCCAAGAAGGAGGGGGAGGAGGTGGGGAGCTGTTTTTT. Protein sequence: CASSQEGGGGGGELFF.

In its sample, this clonotype was seen many times. The chain joins TRBV6-2 or TRBV6-3 to TRBJ2-7; TRBD1 aligns across 9 bases. Germline assignment: CDR1 MNHEY and CDR2 SVGEGT. CDR3 length: 15 residues. The trim removed 6 bases at V and 3 bases at J, leaving 9 bases unmatched. CDR3 sequence (DNA): TGTGCCAGCAGCCGCCCGGGGGACAGGGTCTACGAGCAGTACTTC. This gives the protein CASSRPGDRVYEQYF.

This clonotype appeared a few times. The gene calls are TRBV5-1 and TRBJ2-5; unclear D gene. The CDR3 has 13 amino acids. The V end was cut by 3 bases, the J end by 0 bases, with 6 bases between. CDR1 SGHRS and CDR2 YFSETQ come from the germline V gene. For the CDR3, the DNA is TGCGCCAGCAGCTGGGGAAACCAAGAGACCCAGTACTTC. Protein sequence: CASSWGNQETQYF.

Only a few counts were recorded for this clonotype. The chain joins TRBV7-9 to TRBJ2-5; 7 bases are shared with TRBD2. The CDR3 length is 15 residues. Trimming cost V 0 bases and J 9 bases; bases outside gene matches: 10. From germline, CDR1 is SEHNR and CDR2 FQNEAQ (reference sequence). CDR3 protein: CASSLAGTPGGAQYF. The CDR3 coding sequence is TGTGCCAGCAGCTTAGCCGGGACTCCGGGGGGAGCCCAGTACTTC.

V and J are TRBV5-1 and TRBJ2-7, with no clear D. V dropped 4 bases and J dropped 8 bases, with 13 bases sitting between them. Germline V gene sequence: CDR1 SGHRS, CDR2 YFSETQ. The CDR3 runs to 12 residues. In DNA, the CDR3 is TGCGCCAGCAGCCTCAGCCGAGACAAGCAGTACTTC. Encoded protein: CASSLSRDKQYF. The full variable domain, with the rest looked up from reference TRBV5-1 and TRBJ2-7, is KAGVTQTPRYLIKTRGQQVTLSCSPISGHRSVSWYQQTPGQGLQFLFEYFSETQRNKGNFPGRFSGRQFSNSRSEMNVSTLELGDSALYLCASSLSRDKQYFGPGTRLTVT.

This clonotype was seen repeatedly, ten times or more. The chain joins TRBV29-1 to TRBJ2-7; D not certain. V was pared by 3 bases and J by 6 bases, with 15 bases between. The germline CDR1 and CDR2 sequences are SQVTM and ANQGSEA. The CDR3 sequence is 13 residues long. The CDR3 loop reads CSVEADRPPEQYF. CDR3 nucleotides: TGCAGCGTTGAGGCAGACCGTCCTCCCGAGCAGTACTTC.

This clonotype was picked up many times. The J gene is TRBJ2-1, the V gene TRBV5-1, with 14 bases fitting TRBD2. Germline CDR1 reads SGHRS; CDR2 reads YFSETQ. The CDR3 has 18 residues. V dropped 3 bases and J dropped 4; count of bases not matched to a gene: 9. CDR3 residues: CASSYGLAGGPTYNEQFF. CDR3 coding DNA: TGCGCCAGCAGCTACGGACTAGCGGGGGGCCCCACTTACAATGAGCAGTTCTTC.

This clonotype came up a few times. This chain links TRBV6-1 with TRBJ2-7; tentative D call: TRBD2 (8 bases). In germline, CDR1 is MNHNS, CDR2 SASEGT. The V end lost 4 bases, the J end lost 0 bases, and 19 bases lay between the germline ends. CDR3 length: 17 residues. DNA of the CDR3: TGTGCCAGCAGTGTCAGACCGGGAGGGGGCCTCTCCTACGAGCAGTACTTC. It codes for CASSVRPGGGLSYEQYF.

This clonotype was seen a handful of times. V gene TRBV6-1 combines with J gene TRBJ1-6; 11 bases line up with TRBD1. J was trimmed by 7 bases and V by 6 bases; bases with no gene match: 8. The CDR3 has 16 amino acids. The germline V gene encodes CDR1 MNHNS and CDR2 SASEGT. The CDR3 coding sequence is TGTGCCAGCAGCTCCGGGACAGGGGGTCTGAATTCACCCCTCCACTTT. It encodes CASSSGTGGLNSPLHF.

This clonotype was seen more than once but under ten times. The J gene is TRBJ2-2, the V gene TRBV5-1, with D perhaps matching TRBD2 (6 bases). Trimming cost V 6 bases and J 1 base, with 16 bases left between them. In germline, CDR1 is SGHRS, CDR2 YFSETQ. This CDR3 contains 16 residues. CDR3 in DNA: TGCGCCAGCAACCCAAAGGGAGGACAGAACACCGGGGAGCTGTTTTTT. Protein product: CASNPKGGQNTGELFF. Variable domain in full (rest from reference TRBV5-1 and TRBJ2-2): KAGVTQTPRYLIKTRGQQVTLSCSPISGHRSVSWYQQTPGQGLQFLFEYFSETQRNKGNFPGRFSGRQFSNSRSEMNVSTLELGDSALYLCASNPKGGQNTGELFFGEGSRLTVL.

The chain joins TRBV6-1 to TRBJ2-7; no reliable D call. The CDR3 sequence is 14 residues long. The V and J ends lost 3 bases and 0 bases respectively, with 9 bases between them. CDR1 and CDR2 (germline): MNHNS, SASEGT. CDR3: CASSDVRSSYEQYF. CDR3 coding DNA: TGTGCCAGCAGTGATGTAAGGAGCTCCTACGAGCAGTACTTC.

This clonotype was counted only a few times. The J gene is TRBJ2-7, the V gene TRBV29-1; no clear D. Trimming stripped 3 bases from V and 1 base from J, with 13 bases between. CDR1 is SQVTM, CDR2 ANQGSEA, per germline. The CDR3 runs 14 residues. This CDR3 reads CSVEILSPSYEQYF. The CDR3 nucleotides read TGCAGCGTTGAGATTCTGTCCCCGTCCTACGAGCAGTACTTC.

This chain uses TRBV19 with TRBJ2-1, with TRBD2 matching 13 bases. V lost 6 bases, J lost 12 bases, and 8 bases stayed unmatched. Germline CDR1 reads LNHDA; CDR2 reads SQIVND (reference sequence). The CDR3 spans 14 residues. CDR3 protein: CASRGLAGPGGQFF. The CDR3 bases are TGTGCCAGTAGGGGACTAGCGGGACCGGGGGGGCAGTTCTTC.